This T cell receptor (beta chain) was found in a study of tumor and adjacent non-tumor tissue in lung cancer (dated by TCRdb to 2016 to 2019). Concerning the study at large: Patients with adenocarcinoma (about twelve), squamous cell carcinoma (2) and small cell lung cancer (1) were included in the cohort. TCRbeta CDR3 sequencing was performed on under 35 paired specimens, with one tumor sample and one normal lung sample collected per patient. The study compared bulk TCRbeta repertoires from lung tumor tissue and matched distant non-tumor lung tissue of approximately 14 lung cancer patients. The roughly 15 patients were aged about 31 to 76 years, included around ten men and 5 women, and had TNM stage I to III disease. Sequencing produced some 130,000,000 productive TCRbeta reads in total, an average of about 4.2 million reads per sample. Study-level results and caveats: TCR diversity was significantly higher in younger patients, and higher tumor TCR diversity was associated with shorter overall and disease-free survival. Only around 15 patients were included in the cohort, and the need for larger samples and more detailed clinical data was noted by the authors. Because peripheral blood was not sequenced, the blood TCRbeta repertoires of the lung cancer patients in the study went unexamined. The top 100 clones accounted for a significantly larger cumulative portion of the repertoire in normal lung than in tumor tissue. Tumor tissue showed significantly higher TCR diversity (inverse Simpson) than normal lung tissue, at roughly 430 vs 170 (P = 0.0075, Mann-Whitney U test). The sequencing platform is not named in the methods, and unique molecular identifiers are not mentioned.

The method behind the library was multiplex PCR. Instrument used: Illumina HiSeq 2500. TCRbeta libraries were constructed through three rounds of nested PCR with primers (Table S4) according to protocols modified from ARM-PCR. Before sequencing, PCR products in the 200-500 bp range were cut out of the gel and cleaned up using the QIAquick gel extraction kit. In the paper's pipeline: Reads were cleaned with Trimmomatic, merged with FLASH into complete CDR3 sequences, and assigned to V(D)J germline segments with MiTCR. VDJtools was used to compute clonal diversity as the inverse Simpson's index. In-frame sequences lacking a premature stop codon were counted as productive reads. TCRdb ran its own pipeline on the public reads, namely fastp trimming at Q25 and MiXCR clone calling, and kept in-frame beta chains. Entries are consolidated by CDR3 protein sequence, retaining the most common genes and DNA. TCRdb, rather than the study authors, made the V and J calls. This sample gives about 86,000 distinct CDR3 sequences in total; 65% to 80% of them show up just once. Clones ranked in the top ten supply roughly a fifth of the sample.

RNA was extracted from bulk unsorted tissue and checked for quality with a NanoDrop ND-1000 and an Agilent 2100. Distant non-tumor tissue taken more than 3 cm from the tumor edge was used as the normal lung sample. Newly diagnosed lung cancer patients without prior chemotherapy who had been admitted for thoracic surgery in China between August and November 2014 were enrolled as donors. Patients who had received previous radiotherapy or chemotherapy, or who had another concurrent cancer, were excluded from the study. Pieces of surgical tissue measuring 1-2 cm3 were kept in RNAlater solution and held at -80 degrees C until needed. The CDR1 and CDR2 encoded by the germline V gene are MGHRA and YSYEKL. The CDR3 runs 14 residues from the cysteine to the phenylalanine. Just the 42-base CDR3 DNA is kept, in frame starting at base 1. In the case of this clonotype: What antigen it recognizes has not been identified. At one boundary the junction diverges from the germline segment, which might be a read error.

The receptor was isolated from a woman aged 50 to 65 with non-small cell lung cancer. Sequenced sample: distant non-tumor lung tissue. The sequence joins TRBV4-1 to TRBJ1-6, with TRBD1 identical over 7 junction bases. The DNA is as follows: TGCGCTAGCAGCCCCGTGACAGGGAATTCACCCCTCCACTTT. Its product reads: CASSPVTGNSPLHF.